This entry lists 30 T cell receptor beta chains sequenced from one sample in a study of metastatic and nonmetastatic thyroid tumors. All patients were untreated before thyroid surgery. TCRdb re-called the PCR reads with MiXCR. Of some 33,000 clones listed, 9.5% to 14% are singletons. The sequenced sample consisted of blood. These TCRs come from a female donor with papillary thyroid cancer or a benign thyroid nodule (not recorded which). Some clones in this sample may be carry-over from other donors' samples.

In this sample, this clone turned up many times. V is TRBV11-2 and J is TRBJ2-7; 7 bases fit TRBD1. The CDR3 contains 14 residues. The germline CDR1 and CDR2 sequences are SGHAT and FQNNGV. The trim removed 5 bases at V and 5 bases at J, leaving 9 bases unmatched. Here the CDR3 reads CASSPDREYNEQYF. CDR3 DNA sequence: TGTGCCAGCAGCCCTGACAGGGAGTACAACGAGCAGTACTTC.

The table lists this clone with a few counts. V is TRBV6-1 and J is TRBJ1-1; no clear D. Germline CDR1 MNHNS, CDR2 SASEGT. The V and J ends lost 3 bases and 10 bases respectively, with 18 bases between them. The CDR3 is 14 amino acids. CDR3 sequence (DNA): TGTGCCAGCAGTGACGCCCCTGCTGGACGGAGAGCTTTCTTT. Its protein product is CASSDAPAGRRAFF.

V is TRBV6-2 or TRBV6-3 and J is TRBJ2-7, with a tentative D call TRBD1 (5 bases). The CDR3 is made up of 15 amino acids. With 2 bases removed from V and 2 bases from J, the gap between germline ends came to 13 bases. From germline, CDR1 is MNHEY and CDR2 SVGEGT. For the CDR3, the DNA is TGTGCCAGCAGTTACGTGGTGGGGCACACCTACGAGCAGTACTTC. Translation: CASSYVVGHTYEQYF.

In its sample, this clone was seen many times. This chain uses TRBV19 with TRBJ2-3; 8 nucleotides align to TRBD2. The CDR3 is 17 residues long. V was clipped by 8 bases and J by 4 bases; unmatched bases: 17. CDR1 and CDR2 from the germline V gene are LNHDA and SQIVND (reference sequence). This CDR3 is CASRPGGVTESADTQYF. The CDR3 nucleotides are TGTGCCAGTCGCCCCGGGGGGGTCACCGAGAGTGCAGATACGCAGTATTTT. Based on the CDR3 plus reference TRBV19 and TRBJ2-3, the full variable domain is DGGITQSPKYLFRKEGQNVTLSCEQNLNHDAMYWYRQDPGQGLRLIYYSQIVNDFQKGDIAEGYSVSREKKESFPLTVTSAQKNPTAFYLCASRPGGVTESADTQYFGPGTRLTVL.

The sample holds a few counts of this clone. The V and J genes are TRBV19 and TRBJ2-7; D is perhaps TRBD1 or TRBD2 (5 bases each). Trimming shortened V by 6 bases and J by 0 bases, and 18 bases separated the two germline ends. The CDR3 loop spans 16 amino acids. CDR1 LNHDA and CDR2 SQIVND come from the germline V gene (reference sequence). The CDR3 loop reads CASSPKGRANSYEQYF. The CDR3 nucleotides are TGTGCCAGTAGCCCCAAGGGACGGGCCAACTCCTACGAGCAGTACTTC.

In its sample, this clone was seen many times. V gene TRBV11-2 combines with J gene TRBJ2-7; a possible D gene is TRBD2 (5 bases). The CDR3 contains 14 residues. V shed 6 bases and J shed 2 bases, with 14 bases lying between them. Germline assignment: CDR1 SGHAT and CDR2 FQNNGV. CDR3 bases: TGTGCCAGCAGACAAAGCGGTAGAGCCTACGAGCAGTACTTC. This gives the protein CASRQSGRAYEQYF.

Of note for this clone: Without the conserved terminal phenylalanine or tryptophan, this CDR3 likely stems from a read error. DNA for the CDR3: TGTGCCAGCAGTTACTGTGCTAACTATGGCTACACCTCC. It encodes CASSYCANYGYTS. J is TRBJ1-2 and V is TRBV6-2 or TRBV6-3; the D is unclear. The CDR3 runs to 13 residues. Trimming removed 1 base at V and 0 bases at J, with 3 bases between. Germline CDR1 and CDR2: MNHEY and SVGEGT.

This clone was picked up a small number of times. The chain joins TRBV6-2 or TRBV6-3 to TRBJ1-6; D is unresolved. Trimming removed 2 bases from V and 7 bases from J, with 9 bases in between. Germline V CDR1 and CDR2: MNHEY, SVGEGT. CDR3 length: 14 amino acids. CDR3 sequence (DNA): TGTGCCAGCAGTTACAGTCTCGGGAATTCACCCCTCCACTTT. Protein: CASSYSLGNSPLHF.

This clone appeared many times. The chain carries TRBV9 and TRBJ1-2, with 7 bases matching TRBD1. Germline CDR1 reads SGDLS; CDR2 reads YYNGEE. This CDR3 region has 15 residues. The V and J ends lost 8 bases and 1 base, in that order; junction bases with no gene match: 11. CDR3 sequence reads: CASGRGDSDNYGYTF. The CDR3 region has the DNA TGTGCCAGTGGGCGGGGGGACAGCGATAACTATGGCTACACCTTC.

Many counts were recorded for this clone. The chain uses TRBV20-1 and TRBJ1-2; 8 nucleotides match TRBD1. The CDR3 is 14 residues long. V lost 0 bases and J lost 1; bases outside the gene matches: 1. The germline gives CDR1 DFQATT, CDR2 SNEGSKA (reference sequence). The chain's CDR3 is CSARDRGLNYGYTF. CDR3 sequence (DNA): TGCAGTGCTAGAGACAGGGGGCTTAACTATGGCTACACCTTC.

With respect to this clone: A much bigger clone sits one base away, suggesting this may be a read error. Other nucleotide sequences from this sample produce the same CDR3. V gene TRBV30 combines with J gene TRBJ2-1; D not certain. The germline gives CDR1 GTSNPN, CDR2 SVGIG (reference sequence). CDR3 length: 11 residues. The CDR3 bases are TGCGCCTGGAGTGGAGAACAGGAGCAGTTCTTC. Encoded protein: CAWSGEQEQFF.

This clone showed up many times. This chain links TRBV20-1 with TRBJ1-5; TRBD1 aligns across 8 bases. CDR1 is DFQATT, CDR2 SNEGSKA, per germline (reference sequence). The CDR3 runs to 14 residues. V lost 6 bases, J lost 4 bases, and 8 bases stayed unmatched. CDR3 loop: CSAPAGGPNQPQHF. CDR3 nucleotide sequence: TGCAGTGCCCCGGCAGGGGGCCCGAATCAGCCCCAGCATTTT.

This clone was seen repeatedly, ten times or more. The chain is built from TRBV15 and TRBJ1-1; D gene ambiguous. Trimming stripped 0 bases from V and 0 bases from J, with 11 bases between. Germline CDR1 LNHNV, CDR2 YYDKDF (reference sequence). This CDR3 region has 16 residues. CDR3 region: CATSRDLRTMNTEAFF. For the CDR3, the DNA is TGTGCCACCAGCAGAGATCTGCGAACGATGAACACTGAAGCTTTCTTT.

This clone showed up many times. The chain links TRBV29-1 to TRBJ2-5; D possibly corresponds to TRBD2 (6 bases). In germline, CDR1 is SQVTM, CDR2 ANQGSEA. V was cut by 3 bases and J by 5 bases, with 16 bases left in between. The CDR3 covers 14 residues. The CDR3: CSVDVSAGRETQYF. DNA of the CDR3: TGCAGCGTTGACGTCTCGGCAGGGAGGGAGACCCAGTACTTC.

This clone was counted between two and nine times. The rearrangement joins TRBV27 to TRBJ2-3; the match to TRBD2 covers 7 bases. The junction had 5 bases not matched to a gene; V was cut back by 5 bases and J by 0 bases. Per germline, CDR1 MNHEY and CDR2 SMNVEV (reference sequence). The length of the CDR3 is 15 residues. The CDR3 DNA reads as TGTGCCAGCAGTCGGGGGGAGACTAGCACAGATACGCAGTATTTT. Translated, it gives CASSRGETSTDTQYF.

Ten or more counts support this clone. The CDR3 DNA reads as TGTGCCAGCAGCTTGGTTAGCCGGTACGAGCAGTACTTC. Protein sequence: CASSLVSRYEQYF. This chain joins TRBV5-6 and TRBJ2-7; D gene ambiguous. V was pared by 0 bases and J by 4 bases, with 8 bases between. CDR1 and CDR2 (germline): SGHDT, YYEEEE. The CDR3 covers 13 residues.

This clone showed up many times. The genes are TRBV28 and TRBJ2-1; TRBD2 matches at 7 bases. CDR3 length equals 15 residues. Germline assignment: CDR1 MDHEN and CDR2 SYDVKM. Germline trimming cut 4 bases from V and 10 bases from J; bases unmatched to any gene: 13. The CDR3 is CASSSASGERGEQFF. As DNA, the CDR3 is TGTGCCAGCAGTTCGGCTAGCGGCGAACGGGGCGAGCAGTTCTTC.

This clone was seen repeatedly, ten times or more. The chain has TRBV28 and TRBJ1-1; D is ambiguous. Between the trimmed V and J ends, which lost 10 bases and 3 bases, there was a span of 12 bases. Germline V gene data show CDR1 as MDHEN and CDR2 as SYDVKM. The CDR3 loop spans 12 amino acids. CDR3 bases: TGTGCCATCGCTCAAGGGTACACTGAAGCTTTCTTT. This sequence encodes CAIAQGYTEAFF.

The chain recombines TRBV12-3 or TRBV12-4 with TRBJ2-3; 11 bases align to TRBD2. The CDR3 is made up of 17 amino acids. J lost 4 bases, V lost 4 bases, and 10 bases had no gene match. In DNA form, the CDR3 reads TGTGCCAGCAGTTCAACCTTGGGACTAGCGGCTCCAGATACGCAGTATTTT. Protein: CASSSTLGLAAPDTQYF.

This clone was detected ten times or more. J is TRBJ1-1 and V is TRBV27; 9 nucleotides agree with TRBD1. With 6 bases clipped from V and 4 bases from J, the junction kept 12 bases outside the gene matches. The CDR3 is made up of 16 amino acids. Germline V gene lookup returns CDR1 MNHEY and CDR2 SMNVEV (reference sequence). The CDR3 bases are TGTGCCAGCAGCCCCACAGGGGGCTGGGGGGGCACTGAAGCTTTCTTT. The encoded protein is CASSPTGGWGGTEAFF.

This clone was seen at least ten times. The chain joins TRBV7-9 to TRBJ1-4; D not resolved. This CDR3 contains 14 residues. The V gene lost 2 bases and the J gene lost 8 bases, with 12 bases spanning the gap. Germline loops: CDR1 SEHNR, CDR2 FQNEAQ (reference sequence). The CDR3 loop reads CASSLKMSEEKLFF. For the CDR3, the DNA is TGTGCCAGCAGCTTAAAGATGTCTGAGGAAAAACTGTTTTTT.

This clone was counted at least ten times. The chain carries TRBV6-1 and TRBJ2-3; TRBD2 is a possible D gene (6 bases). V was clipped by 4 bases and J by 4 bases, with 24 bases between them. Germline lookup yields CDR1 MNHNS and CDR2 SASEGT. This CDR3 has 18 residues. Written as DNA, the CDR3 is TGTGCCAGCAGTGGGCCTCTTCTTGCCGGGAGCAGGGCAGATACGCAGTATTTT. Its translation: CASSGPLLAGSRADTQYF.

CDR3 in amino acids: CASSSPGQGILETQYF. The CDR3 DNA is TGTGCCAGCAGCTCCCCGGGACAGGGGATTTTAGAGACCCAGTACTTC. V and J are TRBV3-1 and TRBJ2-5; 10 bases map to TRBD1. The CDR3 covers 16 residues. Losses at the gene ends were 5 bases for V and 4 bases for J; bases not matched to a gene: 10. Germline V gene data show CDR1 as LGHDT and CDR2 as YNNKEL (reference sequence).

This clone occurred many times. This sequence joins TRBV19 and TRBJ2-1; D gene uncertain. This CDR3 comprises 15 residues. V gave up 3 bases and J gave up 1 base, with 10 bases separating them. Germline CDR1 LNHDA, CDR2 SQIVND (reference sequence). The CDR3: CASSIWQTSYNEQFF. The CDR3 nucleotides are TGTGCCAGTAGTATCTGGCAGACATCCTACAATGAGCAGTTCTTC.

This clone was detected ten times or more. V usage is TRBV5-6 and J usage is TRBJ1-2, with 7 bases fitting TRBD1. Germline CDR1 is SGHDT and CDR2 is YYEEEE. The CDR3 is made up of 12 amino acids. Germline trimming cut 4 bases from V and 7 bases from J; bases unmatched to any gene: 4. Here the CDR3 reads CASSPDRFGYTF. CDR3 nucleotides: TGTGCCAGCAGCCCGGACAGGTTTGGCTACACCTTC.

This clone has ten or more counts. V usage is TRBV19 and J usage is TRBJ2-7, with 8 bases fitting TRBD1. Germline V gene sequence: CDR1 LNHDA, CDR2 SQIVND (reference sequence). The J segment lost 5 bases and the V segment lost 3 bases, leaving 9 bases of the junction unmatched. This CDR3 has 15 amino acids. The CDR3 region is CASSMGGQVKDEQYF. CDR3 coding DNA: TGTGCCAGTAGTATGGGGGGACAGGTAAAGGACGAGCAGTACTTC.

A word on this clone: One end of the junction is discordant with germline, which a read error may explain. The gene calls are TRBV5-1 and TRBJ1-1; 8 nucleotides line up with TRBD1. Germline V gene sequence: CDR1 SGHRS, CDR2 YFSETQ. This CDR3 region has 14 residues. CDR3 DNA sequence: TGCGCCAGCAGCCCGGGACAGGTGAATACTGAAGCTTTCTTT. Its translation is CASSPGQVNTEAFF. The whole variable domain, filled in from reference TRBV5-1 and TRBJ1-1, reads KAGVTQTPRYLIKTRGQQVTLSCSPISGHRSVSWYQQTPGQGLQFLFEYFSETQRNKGNFPGRFSGRQFSNSRSEMNVSTLELGDSALYLCASSPGQVNTEAFFGQGTRLTVV.

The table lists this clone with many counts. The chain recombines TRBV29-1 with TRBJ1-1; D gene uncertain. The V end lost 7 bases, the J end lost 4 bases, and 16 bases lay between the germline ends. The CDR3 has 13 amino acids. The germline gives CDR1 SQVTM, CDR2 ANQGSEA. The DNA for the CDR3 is TGCAGCGCGTCTAGGGTCATGGGCACTGAAGCTTTCTTT. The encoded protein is CSASRVMGTEAFF.

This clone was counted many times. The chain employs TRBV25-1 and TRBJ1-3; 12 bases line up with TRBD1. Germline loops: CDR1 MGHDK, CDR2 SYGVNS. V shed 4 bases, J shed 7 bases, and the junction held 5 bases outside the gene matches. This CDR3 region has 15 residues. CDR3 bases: TGTGCCAGCAGTGGCCGGGACAGGGGGCTTAACACCATATATTTT. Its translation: CASSGRDRGLNTIYF.

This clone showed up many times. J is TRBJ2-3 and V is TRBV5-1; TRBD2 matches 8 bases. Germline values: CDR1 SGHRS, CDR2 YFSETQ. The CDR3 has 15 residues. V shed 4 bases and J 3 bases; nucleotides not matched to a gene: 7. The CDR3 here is CASSEGLERTDTQYF. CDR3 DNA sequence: TGCGCCAGCAGCGAGGGACTAGAGCGGACAGATACGCAGTATTTT.